Below are 22 T cell receptor beta chains sequenced from a single sample in a study of graft-versus-host responses after intestinal transplantation. Their specific antigens are unknown. The assay was immunoSEQ multiplex PCR, and TCRdb's table has in-frame clones only and misses some. The repertoire consists of about 51,000 clones, with 95% occurring once and the leading ten covering under 0.3%. The sequenced sample was unstimulated CD8+ T cells sorted from spleen or lymph node cells, obtained before transplant. Receptors originate from a human donor who was the organ donor for an intestinal transplant.

J is TRBJ2-7 and V is TRBV6-6, with 12 bases lining up with TRBD2. CDR1 and CDR2 from the germline V gene are MNHNY and SVGAGI (reference sequence). With 9 bases clipped from V and 3 bases from J, the junction kept 9 bases outside the gene matches. The CDR3 covers 15 residues. This CDR3 reads CASNHGLAGNYEQYF. CDR3 sequence (DNA): TGTGCCAGTAACCATGGACTAGCGGGGAACTACGAGCAGTACTTC.

The chain carries TRBV7-9 and TRBJ2-5; TRBD2 aligns across 10 bases. Germline CDR1 and CDR2: SEHNR and FQNEAQ (reference sequence). J was trimmed by 1 base and V by 0 bases; bases with no gene match: 11. The CDR3 extends over 19 amino acids. CDR3 sequence (DNA): TGTGCCAGCAGCTTAGCGCCAAGCGGGGGGGCTCTTTTCCAAGAGACCCAGTACTTC. Translating gives CASSLAPSGGALFQETQYF.

The chain has TRBV13 and TRBJ2-3; no firm D call. The CDR3 spans 14 residues. CDR1 and CDR2 (germline): PRHDT, FYEKMQ (reference sequence). Trimming pared 1 base from V and 2 bases from J, leaving 7 bases between. CDR3 sequence: CASSLETATDTQYF. CDR3 nucleotides: TGTGCCAGCAGCTTAGAAACAGCCACAGATACGCAGTATTTT.

V is TRBV29-1 and J is TRBJ1-1, with a tentative D call TRBD1 (5 bases). The CDR3 is made up of 13 amino acids. Germline CDR1 and CDR2: SQVTM and ANQGSEA. The V gene lost 0 bases and the J gene lost 11 bases, with 16 bases spanning the gap. The CDR3 DNA reads TGCAGCGTTGAAGATCCCGGGGCTGGGCGCGCTTTCTTT. The encoded protein is CSVEDPGAGRAFF.

This chain connects TRBV4-2 to TRBJ2-5, with 10 bases that match TRBD2. The junction had 5 bases not matched to a gene; V was cut back by 0 bases and J by 1 base. The CDR3 spans 17 residues. Germline CDR1 LGHNA, CDR2 YNFKEQ. As DNA, the CDR3 is TGTGCCAGCAGCCAAGAAGGAAGCGGGGGGGTCCAAGAGACCCAGTACTTC. This codes for CASSQEGSGGVQETQYF.

This clone showed up just once. The chain couples TRBV27 to TRBJ1-4; D is perhaps TRBD1 (6 bases). The V and J ends lost 4 bases and 5 bases respectively, with 17 bases between them. The germline V gene encodes CDR1 MNHEY and CDR2 SMNVEV (reference sequence). CDR3 size: 16 residues. CDR3 region: CASSSFRQVSNEKLFF. In DNA, the CDR3 is TGTGCCAGCAGTTCTTTCAGACAGGTCTCGAATGAAAAACTGTTTTTT.

The genes are TRBV27 and TRBJ2-1, with 8 bases identical to TRBD2. The CDR3 totals 15 residues. Trimming at V came to 8 bases and at J to 4 bases, leaving 10 bases not matched to a gene. CDR1 and CDR2 (germline): MNHEY, SMNVEV (reference sequence). CDR3 region: CASCLGGADYNEQFF. In DNA, the CDR3 is TGTGCCAGCTGTCTCGGGGGGGCCGATTACAATGAGCAGTTCTTC.

V usage is TRBV6-4 and J usage is TRBJ2-7, with D perhaps matching TRBD1 (6 bases). The CDR3 is 14 amino acids. Germline V gives CDR1 MRHNA, CDR2 SNTAGT. V shed 2 bases and J shed 3 bases, with 11 bases lying between them. The CDR3 DNA is TGTGCCAGCAGTGACCGGCAGGGGAGCTACGAGCAGTACTTC. It is translated as CASSDRQGSYEQYF.

This clone occurred once. The J gene is TRBJ2-5, the V gene TRBV7-8; 7 bases map to TRBD1. The tail of the sequence fits TRBJ2-7 better, so the J call may be wrong. This CDR3 region has 16 residues. Germline V gene sequence: CDR1 SGHVS, CDR2 FQNEAQ. In nucleotides, the CDR3 is TGTGCCAGCAGCACATACACAGGGGTGAGCTCCTACGAGCAGTACTTC. Its protein product is CASSTYTGVSSYEQYF.

This chain connects TRBV27 to TRBJ2-2; possibly TRBD2 for D (6 bases). V was clipped by 3 bases and J by 5 bases, with 19 bases between them. CDR3 length: 17 residues. CDR1 and CDR2 (germline): MNHEY, SMNVEV (reference sequence). The DNA of the CDR3 is TGTGCCAGCAGTTTTTTCTTCGGGTCGGAGGGAACCGGGGAGCTGTTTTTT. Amino acids: CASSFFFGSEGTGELFF.

The chain employs TRBV10-3 and TRBJ1-6; the match to TRBD1 covers 10 bases. The CDR3 has 14 amino acids. J was trimmed by 6 bases and V by 4 bases; bases with no gene match: 0. Germline V lookup: CDR1 ENHRY, CDR2 SYGVKD. CDR3 nucleotides: TGTGCCATCAGTGGGGACAGGGGTAATTCACCCCTCCACTTT. Protein product: CAISGDRGNSPLHF.

V usage is TRBV11-2 and J usage is TRBJ1-1; 9 bases are a match to TRBD1. J gave up 4 bases and V 5 bases, and 5 bases lay outside the gene matches. Germline CDR1 SGHAT, CDR2 FQNNGV. The CDR3 is made up of 14 amino acids. The CDR3 spells CASSPKTGGTEAFF. The CDR3 DNA follows: TGTGCCAGCAGCCCGAAGACAGGGGGCACTGAAGCTTTCTTT.

The V gene is TRBV7-9, the J gene TRBJ2-3; a possible D gene is TRBD2 (6 bases). V was trimmed by 4 bases and J by 6 bases, leaving 20 bases between them. Looked up from germline, CDR1 is SEHNR and CDR2 is FQNEAQ (reference sequence). The CDR3 is 16 amino acids. The CDR3 coding sequence is TGTGCCAGCAGCTCCGGAGCGGGTCCCGCGAAGGATACGCAGTATTTT. This encodes CASSSGAGPAKDTQYF.

This chain links TRBV4-3 with TRBJ1-6; D may be TRBD1 (6 bases). V shed 1 base and J shed 7 bases, with 14 bases lying between them. Germline loops: CDR1 LGHNA, CDR2 YSLEER. CDR3 length equals 16 residues. The CDR3 here is CASSQAPGAGNSPLHF. The CDR3 nucleotides are TGCGCCAGCAGCCAAGCCCCAGGGGCGGGAAATTCACCCCTCCACTTT.

V and J are TRBV27 and TRBJ2-2, with D possibly TRBD1 on 5 matching bases. Trimming cost V 5 bases and J 0 bases, with 7 bases left between them. The CDR3 is 14 residues long. Germline assignment: CDR1 MNHEY and CDR2 SMNVEV (reference sequence). The CDR3 region has the DNA TGTGCCAGCAGTATCAGGGCGAACACCGGGGAGCTGTTTTTT. Amino acids: CASSIRANTGELFF.

V and J are TRBV11-3 and TRBJ2-1, with D possibly matching TRBD1 (6 bases). The CDR3 is 15 residues long. Trimming took 1 base from V and 3 from J, leaving 10 bases between them. CDR1 is SGHNT, CDR2 YENEEA, per germline. The CDR3 DNA sequence: TGTGCCAGCAGCTTAGTTTGGGACAACTACAATGAGCAGTTCTTC. The encoded protein is CASSLVWDNYNEQFF.

V and J are TRBV6-5 and TRBJ1-1; the D gene is possibly TRBD1 (6 bases). With 0 bases removed from V and 0 bases from J, the gap between germline ends came to 8 bases. Per germline, CDR1 MNHEY and CDR2 SVGAGI. The CDR3 consists of 15 residues. The CDR3 region has the DNA TGTGCCAGCAGTTACTCGGGACACCTGAACACTGAAGCTTTCTTT. It is translated as CASSYSGHLNTEAFF.

This chain connects TRBV27 to TRBJ2-1, with TRBD2 as a possible D gene (7 bases). Trimming took off 7 bases at V and 15 bases at J, with 19 bases between the two ends. The germline gives CDR1 MNHEY, CDR2 SMNVEV (reference sequence). This CDR3 is built from 12 residues. CDR3 region: CASNGAGADLFF. CDR3 DNA sequence: TGTGCCAGCAACGGCGCGGGGGCTGACTTGTTCTTC.

The chain combines TRBV25-1 with TRBJ1-2; unclear D gene. The V end was cut by 2 bases, the J end by 8 bases, with 12 bases between. The CDR3 is 13 amino acids. The germline V gene encodes CDR1 MGHDK and CDR2 SYGVNS. This chain's CDR3 is CASSEPDDEGYTF. The DNA of the CDR3 is TGTGCCAGCAGTGAACCGGACGACGAGGGCTACACCTTC.

The chain couples TRBV19 to TRBJ1-2; 9 nucleotides agree with TRBD1. The CDR3 loop spans 15 amino acids. In germline, CDR1 is LNHDA, CDR2 SQIVND (reference sequence). With 7 bases clipped from V and 10 bases from J, the junction kept 16 bases outside the gene matches. The CDR3 DNA follows: TGTGCCAGTAAGGTCCCTAAAACAGGGGGCGCGCCCTACACCTTC. Residues: CASKVPKTGGAPYTF.

The chain couples TRBV5-1 to TRBJ1-1; TRBD1 is a possible D gene (5 bases). Trimming took off 3 bases at V and 1 base at J, with 13 bases between the two ends. The CDR3 consists of 15 residues. Germline V lookup: CDR1 SGHRS, CDR2 YFSETQ. For the CDR3, the DNA is TGCGCCAGCAGCTCAACGGGACTCAAGAACACTGAAGCTTTCTTT. Protein sequence: CASSSTGLKNTEAFF.

V gene TRBV11-3 combines with J gene TRBJ1-6, with TRBD1 identical over 7 bases. The CDR3 is 19 amino acids. The J segment lost 9 bases and the V segment lost 3 bases, leaving 20 bases of the junction unmatched. Germline V lookup: CDR1 SGHNT, CDR2 YENEEA. CDR3 coding DNA: TGTGCCAGCAGCTTCCTGACAGGGTCGATCTCGGATAAGGGTTCACCCCTCCACTTT. Protein product: CASSFLTGSISDKGSPLHF.